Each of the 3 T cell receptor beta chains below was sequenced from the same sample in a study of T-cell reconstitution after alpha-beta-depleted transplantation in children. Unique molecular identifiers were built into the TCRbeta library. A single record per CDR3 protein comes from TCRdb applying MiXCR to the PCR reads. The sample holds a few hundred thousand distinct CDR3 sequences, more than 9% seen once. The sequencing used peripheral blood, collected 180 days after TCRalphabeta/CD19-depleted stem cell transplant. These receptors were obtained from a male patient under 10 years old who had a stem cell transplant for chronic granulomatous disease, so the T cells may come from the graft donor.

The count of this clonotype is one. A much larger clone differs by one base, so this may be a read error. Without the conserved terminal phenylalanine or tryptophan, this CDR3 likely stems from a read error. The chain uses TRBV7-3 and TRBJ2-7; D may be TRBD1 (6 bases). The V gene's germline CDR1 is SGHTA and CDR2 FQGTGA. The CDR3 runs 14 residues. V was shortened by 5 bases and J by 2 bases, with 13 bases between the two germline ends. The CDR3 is CASSPPDSPYEQYL. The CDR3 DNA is TGTGCCAGCAGCCCCCCGGACAGCCCCTACGAGCAGTACCTC.

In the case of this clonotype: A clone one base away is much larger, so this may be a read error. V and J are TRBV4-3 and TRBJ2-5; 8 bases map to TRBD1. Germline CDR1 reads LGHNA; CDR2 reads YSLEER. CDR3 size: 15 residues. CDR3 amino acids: CASSQSPGGVETQSF. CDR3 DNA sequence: TGCGCCAGCAGCCAAAGCCCAGGGGGCGTAGAGACCCAGTCCTTC.

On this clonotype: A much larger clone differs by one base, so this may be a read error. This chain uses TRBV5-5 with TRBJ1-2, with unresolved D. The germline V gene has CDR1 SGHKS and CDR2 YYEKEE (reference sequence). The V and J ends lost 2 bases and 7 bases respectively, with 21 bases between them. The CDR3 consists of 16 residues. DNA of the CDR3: TGTGCCAGCAGCTTCGGGTCGACAAATTCCGGGCTTGGCTACACCTTC. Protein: CASSFGSTNSGLGYTF.